A selection of T cell receptor beta chains follows, all from one sample in a study of blood T cell repertoires in COVID-19. This table comes from immunoSEQ multiplex PCR, and its TCRdb copy is limited to in-frame clones, with some not included. Of about 220,000 clones in the sample, just over 85% were seen once. Sequencing used PBMCs or T cells enriched from blood (not recorded which). The source is a woman in her thirties or forties with acute COVID-19. CDR3s include the opening cysteine and the closing phenylalanine or tryptophan. The D gene is left open where the match is weak. Clone size is given for some rows only: seen once, a few or many times, or a class if the clone is expanded.

TRBJ2-1	.	TRBD1	TRBV6-2/TRBV6-3	CASSSDRMGDEQFF
TRBJ1-3	.	TRBD1	TRBV30	CAWSAFRRRDRGSGNTIYF
TRBJ1-6	.	TRBD1	TRBV18	CASSRDRENSPLHF
TRBJ2-5	once	.	TRBV5-6	CASSLTAGVTETQYF
TRBJ2-1	.	TRBD2	TRBV19	CASSLRASGGANNEQFF
TRBJ1-1	few	TRBD1	TRBV5-1	CASSSRDRTGGTEAFF
TRBJ2-1	.	TRBD2	TRBV6-1	CASSEPGLAGGNEQFF
TRBJ2-3	.	.	TRBV7-6	CASSWGGATTDTQYF
TRBJ2-1	.	TRBD2	TRBV3-1/TRBV3-2	CASSQGGGGGANEQFF
TRBJ1-1	.	TRBD1	TRBV4-3	CASSQVGQSNTEAFF
TRBJ1-1	few	.	TRBV4-1	CASSQDGDAGIGNTEAFF
TRBJ2-7	once	.	TRBV20-1	CSASSAAASSSKQYF
TRBJ2-7	.	.	TRBV7-9	CASSFGWSDYEQYF
TRBJ2-3	.	.	TRBV15	CATSSPGSTDTQYF
TRBJ1-2	few	.	TRBV7-9	CASSRERNNYGYTF
TRBJ1-3	.	TRBD1	TRBV19	CASSPTGDPRNTIYF
TRBJ2-6	.	TRBD1	TRBV5-6	CASSLWTGGAGANVLTF
TRBJ1-2	.	TRBD1	TRBV27	CASSLWDRGYGYTF
TRBJ1-1	few	.	TRBV7-8	CASSFGAYGSTEAFF
TRBJ1-1	few	.	TRBV11-2	CASSLAGRTEAFF
TRBJ1-1	.	.	TRBV20-1	CSARAATGAFF
TRBJ2-5	.	TRBD1	TRBV18	CASSRQGKETQYF
TRBJ1-2	.	.	TRBV13	CASSLGDTGYTF
TRBJ1-2	.	.	TRBV5-1	CASSSGKGYTF
TRBJ1-2	.	TRBD1	TRBV29-1	CSAPTGGPGGYTF
TRBJ2-2	few	.	TRBV5-4	CASSSDTGELFF
TRBJ2-5	few	.	TRBV12-3/TRBV12-4	CASSFLETQYF
TRBJ2-1	.	TRBD2	TRBV9	CASTTGLAGPGGVDEQFF
TRBJ1-1	once	.	TRBV9	CASSVAGEPEAFF
TRBJ1-6	.	TRBD1	TRBV19	CASSRLGQATYNSPLHF
TRBJ2-7	.	TRBD1	TRBV6-5	CASSQGQGAYEQYF
TRBJ1-1	.	.	TRBV4-2	CASSQASGGTEAFF
TRBJ1-1	.	.	TRBV27	CASTTGNTEAFF
TRBJ2-1	.	TRBD2	TRBV6-6	CASSLNVPGTSGLSYNEQFF
TRBJ1-1	few	.	TRBV6-5	CASSSSGSLIVEAFF
TRBJ1-2	.	TRBD1	TRBV4-1	CASSPPGQAYYGYTF
TRBJ1-5	.	.	TRBV6-5	CASTKAGSNQPQHF
TRBJ1-4	.	TRBD1	TRBV5-5	CASSQHRGSGEKLFF
TRBJ2-7	.	.	TRBV15	CATSRRGTGRGPDEQYF
TRBJ2-3	.	.	TRBV15	CATSSKLGRRTDTQYF
TRBJ2-5	.	.	TRBV6-1	CASSERAARVVQETQYF
TRBJ1-3	.	.	TRBV27	CASRRTGAGNTIYF
TRBJ1-1	.	.	TRBV14	CASSHAVPAEAFF
TRBJ2-3	few	TRBD1	TRBV7-9	CASSLGQGTQYF
TRBJ1-2	.	TRBD1	TRBV6-5	CASSFKGAYGYTF
TRBJ2-3	once	TRBD2	TRBV7-2	CASSLRRGGGTDTQYF
TRBJ2-5	.	.	TRBV12-3/TRBV12-4	CATASRETQYF
TRBJ2-7	.	.	TRBV21-1	CASSKEIGTSPYEQYF
TRBJ2-7	.	TRBD1	TRBV2	CATRDSSYEQYF
TRBJ2-5	.	.	TRBV19	CASSIRTDWVSLETQYF
TRBJ1-2	.	.	TRBV2	CASSGDSRYGYTF
TRBJ1-1	.	TRBD1	TRBV7-8	CASSARGPITEAFF
TRBJ1-1	once	.	TRBV24-1	CATSDHRGEAFF
TRBJ1-5	.	.	TRBV6-5	CASSYSTASNQPQHF
TRBJ2-5	.	TRBD2	TRBV18	CASSPGPGLAYETQYF
TRBJ1-2	.	.	TRBV7-9	CASTFSPSAGRDYGYTF